Sequencing of this TCR beta chain was carried out in a study of blood T cell repertoires in COVID-19. Overall study context: Samples taken during acute and convalescent COVID-19 were collected in the United States, Italy and Spain. From T cells, B-cell-depleted T cells, or PBMCs came the material, which was cDNA or gDNA.

The V segment lost 0 bases and the J segment 6 bases; nucleotides outside the gene matches: 12. The CDR3 is 17 amino acids. The germline V gene has CDR1 SGHVS and CDR2 FNYEAQ. The table came from immunoSEQ multiplex PCR; TCRdb's copy has only in-frame clones and leaves some out. The sample lists approximately 230,000 clones; approximately 80% were seen once. Clinical histories supplied by participants themselves formed the basis of cohort assignment. Recovered participants had two consecutive negative NP/OP PCR tests, healthcare professional clearance, or symptom resolution. Source material: PBMCs or T cells enriched from blood (not recorded which). The chain employs TRBV7-6 and TRBJ2-7, with 9 bases aligning to TRBD1. The source of this sequence is a middle-aged man who had recovered from COVID-19. CDR3 sequence (DNA): TGTGCCAGCAGCTTAGCCAAATACGGGACAGGGTTCACCGAGCAGTACTTC. It encodes CASSLAKYGTGFTEQYF.